One sample yielded the 31 T cell receptor beta chains listed below, sequenced in a study of CD8+ T cells in alopecia areata. Isolated RNA was reverse transcribed into cDNA used as the sequencing template. TCRdb's copy holds only in-frame clones and misses some; the assay was immunoSEQ multiplex PCR. The sample lists 140,000 to 150,000 clones, around 87% occurring once. Sample: CD8+ T cells sorted from blood, taken at week 0. The receptors were sampled from a human donor with alopecia areata.

The V and J genes are TRBV9 and TRBJ2-3; D not resolved. The CDR3 spans 12 residues. Looked up from germline, CDR1 is SGDLS and CDR2 is YYNGEE. Trimming shortened V by 5 bases and J by 0 bases, and 4 bases separated the two germline ends. The DNA of the CDR3 is TGTGCCAGCAGAGGAAGCACAGATACGCAGTATTTT. Protein: CASRGSTDTQYF.

The CDR3 DNA follows: TGTGCCAGCAGTTTCCCAGGGAATCAGCCCCAGCATTTT. Residues: CASSFPGNQPQHF. The V gene is TRBV6-6, the J gene TRBJ1-5; possibly TRBD1 for D (5 bases). There are 13 residues in the CDR3. The germline V gene has CDR1 MNHNY and CDR2 SVGAGI (reference sequence). Trimming pared 4 bases from V and 4 bases from J, leaving 8 bases between.

The chain links TRBV4-1 to TRBJ2-1, with TRBD2 matching over 7 bases. Trimming cost V 1 base and J 2 bases; bases outside gene matches: 2. From germline, CDR1 is MGHRA and CDR2 YSYEKL. CDR3 size: 15 residues. The CDR3, as DNA: TGCGCCAGCAGCCAAGGGGAGGGAGCCTACAATGAGCAGTTCTTC. Translating it yields CASSQGEGAYNEQFF.

The chain employs TRBV7-9 and TRBJ2-7, with TRBD1 matching over 9 bases. The V gene's germline CDR1 is SEHNR and CDR2 FQNEAQ (reference sequence). The CDR3 consists of 15 residues. Losses at the gene ends were 3 bases for V and 2 bases for J; bases not matched to a gene: 5. CDR3 amino acids: CASSLEGTGPYEQYF. CDR3 DNA: TGTGCCAGCAGCTTGGAGGGGACAGGGCCCTACGAGCAGTACTTC.

As to this clone: Other DNA sequences in this sample translate to the same CDR3. The chain has TRBV4-1 and TRBJ2-7; D gene unclear. Between the trimmed V and J ends, which lost 0 bases and 1 base, there was a span of 1 base. CDR3 length equals 12 residues. The germline CDR1 and CDR2 sequences are MGHRA and YSYEKL. The CDR3 DNA is TGCGCCAGCAGCCAAGATTCCTACGAGCAGTACTTC. Translation gives CASSQDSYEQYF.

The chain is built from TRBV27 and TRBJ2-7; possible D gene TRBD2, 5 bases. The CDR3 contains 15 residues. Trimming removed 5 bases from V and 0 bases from J, with 14 bases in between. Germline lookup yields CDR1 MNHEY and CDR2 SMNVEV (reference sequence). The CDR3 protein is CASSPQDWSSYEQYF. The DNA for the CDR3 is TGTGCCAGCAGTCCCCAGGACTGGAGCTCCTACGAGCAGTACTTC.

The chain has TRBV13 and TRBJ2-1, with D perhaps TRBD1 or TRBD2 (5 bases each). Germline V CDR1 and CDR2: PRHDT, FYEKMQ (reference sequence). CDR3 length: 15 residues. V was clipped by 5 bases and J by 0 bases, with 11 bases between them. CDR3 residues: CASSTGPSSYNEQFF. The CDR3 DNA is TGTGCCAGCAGCACGGGACCCAGCTCCTACAATGAGCAGTTCTTC. The whole variable domain, remainder taken from reference TRBV13 and TRBJ2-1, is AAGVIQSPRHLIKEKRETATLKCYPIPRHDTVYWYQQGPGQDPQFLISFYEKMQSDKGSIPDRFSAQQFSDYHSELNMSSLELGDSALYFCASSTGPSSYNEQFFGPGTRLTVL.

The CDR3 region is CASSPWGAMNTEAFF. CDR3 nucleotides: TGTGCCAGTAGTCCCTGGGGGGCTATGAACACTGAAGCTTTCTTT. This chain connects TRBV19 to TRBJ1-1; D may be TRBD1 (6 bases). This CDR3 comprises 15 residues. V was trimmed by 5 bases and J by 0 bases, leaving 13 bases between them. Germline CDR1 reads LNHDA; CDR2 reads SQIVND (reference sequence).

The chain combines TRBV27 with TRBJ1-1; D might be TRBD1 (6 bases). Germline lookup yields CDR1 MNHEY and CDR2 SMNVEV (reference sequence). This CDR3 spans 16 amino acids. The ends were cut back, 6 bases at V and 2 bases at J, with 19 bases in the middle. CDR3 DNA: TGTGCCAGCAGGGTCGCGGGTAGGGGGTTTAACACTGAAGCTTTCTTT. Its translation is CASRVAGRGFNTEAFF.

This clone was observed a single time. This chain connects TRBV10-2 to TRBJ2-1; weak D call: TRBD2 (5 bases). This CDR3 has 11 amino acids. The V gene's germline CDR1 is WSHSY and CDR2 SAAADI. V lost 8 bases, J lost 5 bases, and 7 bases lay in between. CDR3: CASLGDNEQFF. For the CDR3, the DNA is TGCGCCAGCTTGGGAGACAATGAGCAGTTCTTC.

The CDR3 bases are TGTGCCAGCAGCTTATCCGAGGGCCGGTACCAGCCCCAGCATTTT. As protein: CASSLSEGRYQPQHF. The chain couples TRBV7-9 to TRBJ1-5, with D hard to call. This CDR3 spans 15 amino acids. Trimming cost V 2 bases and J 7 bases, with 15 bases left between them. Germline V gene sequence: CDR1 SEHNR, CDR2 FQNEAQ (reference sequence).

V and J are TRBV27 and TRBJ2-7; unclear D gene. There are 13 residues in the CDR3. The V end was cut by 6 bases, the J end by 5 bases, with 14 bases between. Per the germline V gene, CDR1 is MNHEY and CDR2 is SMNVEV (reference sequence). The CDR3 coding sequence is TGTGCCAGCAGGCCAGTGGATGGCAACGAGCAGTACTTC. Amino acid sequence: CASRPVDGNEQYF.

In this sample, this clone turned up once. The chain links TRBV4-1 to TRBJ2-3; possible D gene TRBD2, 7 bases. This CDR3 has 15 amino acids. CDR1 and CDR2 (germline): MGHRA, YSYEKL. Trimming stripped 0 bases from V and 5 bases from J, with 12 bases between. Here the CDR3 reads CASSQEGRGGDTQYF. Here the CDR3 DNA reads TGCGCCAGCAGCCAAGAAGGGAGGGGGGGAGATACGCAGTATTTT.

V and J are TRBV30 and TRBJ2-5, with TRBD2 identical over 8 bases. TRBJ2-7 explains the end of the DNA better; the J call may be wrong. The length of the CDR3 is 16 residues. CDR1 GTSNPN and CDR2 SVGIG come from the germline V gene (reference sequence). CDR3 sequence: CAWSVPGGGPPSEQYF. The CDR3 DNA follows: TGTGCCTGGAGTGTACCCGGCGGGGGGCCTCCCTCCGAGCAGTACTTC.

This sequence joins TRBV19 and TRBJ2-7; 9 bases align to TRBD2. There are 14 residues in the CDR3. The germline CDR1 and CDR2 sequences are LNHDA and SQIVND (reference sequence). V was pared by 3 bases and J by 3 bases, with 3 bases of the junction left unmatched. CDR3 sequence reads: CASSIALAGYEQYF. The CDR3 DNA follows: TGTGCCAGTAGTATCGCACTAGCGGGCTACGAGCAGTACTTC.

The chain recombines TRBV5-6 with TRBJ2-5; D unclear. The CDR3 contains 11 residues. CDR1 and CDR2 (germline): SGHDT, YYEEEE. V was shortened by 0 bases and J by 5 bases, with 2 bases between the two germline ends. The CDR3 here is CASSLEETQYF. The DNA of the CDR3 is TGTGCCAGCAGCTTGGAGGAGACCCAGTACTTC.

The chain has TRBV7-9 and TRBJ2-3; D possibly corresponds to TRBD1 (6 bases). CDR3 length: 16 residues. V lost 6 bases and J lost 5, with 21 bases in between. Germline CDR1 reads SEHNR; CDR2 reads FQNEAQ (reference sequence). CDR3 nucleotides: TGTGCCAGCAGTAGACCGATGGCAGGGGAAGGAGATACGCAGTATTTT. Residues: CASSRPMAGEGDTQYF.

The chain carries TRBV11-2 and TRBJ2-1; 8 nucleotides match TRBD1. Unmatched junction bases numbered 9, after V lost 2 bases and J lost 12 bases. This CDR3 contains 14 residues. Germline CDR1 is SGHAT and CDR2 is FQNNGV. CDR3 bases: TGTGCCAGCAGCTTATTTAGTTCCGGGACAGGGCAGTTCTTC. Translated, it gives CASSLFSSGTGQFF. Together with reference TRBV11-2 and TRBJ2-1, the CDR3 gives the full variable domain: EAGVAQSPRYKIIEKRQSVAFWCNPISGHATLYWYQQILGQGPKLLIQFQNNGVVDDSQLPKDRFSAERLKGVDSTLKIQPAKLEDSAVYLCASSLFSSGTGQFFGPGTRLTVL.

About this clone itself: At the DNA level, this CDR3 is encoded by other sequences in the same sample as well. V is TRBV27 and J is TRBJ2-7; D unclear. Germline-derived CDR1 and CDR2 are MNHEY and SMNVEV (reference sequence). This CDR3 has 13 amino acids. V gave up 0 bases and J gave up 1 base, with 4 bases separating them. The CDR3 nucleotides are TGTGCCAGCAGTTTATCGCCATCCTACGAGCAGTACTTC. Protein sequence: CASSLSPSYEQYF.

In regard to this clone: This likely comes from a read error, as the CDR3 has no conserved phenylalanine or tryptophan at its end. The rearrangement links TRBV27 to TRBJ1-5, with D maybe TRBD1 (5 bases). V lost 6 bases and J 2 bases, leaving 8 bases between the germline ends. The germline gives CDR1 MNHEY, CDR2 SMNVEV (reference sequence). The CDR3 sequence is 13 residues long. CDR3: CASSGGGNQPQHS. The DNA of the CDR3 is TGTGCCAGCAGCGGGGGGGGCAATCAGCCCCAGCATTCT.

This clone showed up just once. This chain joins TRBV7-3 and TRBJ2-3; perhaps TRBD2 as D (6 bases). The CDR3 consists of 15 residues. CDR1 is SGHTA and CDR2 is FQGTGA in the germline V gene. V was cut by 1 base and J by 2 bases, with 10 bases left in between. In DNA form, the CDR3 reads TGTGCCAGCAGCTTAAGGGGGGTGCACACAGATACGCAGTATTTT. This gives the protein CASSLRGVHTDTQYF.

In regard to this clone: The same CDR3 arises from other DNA sequences in this sample as well. The gene calls are TRBV27 and TRBJ2-7; D call uncertain. Trimming removed 5 bases at V and 0 bases at J, with 8 bases between. This CDR3 region has 13 residues. CDR1 and CDR2 from the germline V gene are MNHEY and SMNVEV (reference sequence). The CDR3 is CASSPGASYEQYF. The CDR3 bases are TGTGCCAGCAGTCCCGGAGCCTCCTACGAGCAGTACTTC.

The rearrangement uses TRBV10-3 and TRBJ2-6; D not resolved. V was pared by 7 bases and J by 0 bases, with 4 bases between. The germline gives CDR1 ENHRY, CDR2 SYGVKD. This CDR3 contains 13 residues. The chain's CDR3 is CAITNSGANVLTF. Written as DNA, the CDR3 is TGTGCCATCACAAACTCTGGGGCCAACGTCCTGACTTTC.

The J gene is TRBJ2-1, the V gene TRBV25-1; 9 bases fit TRBD1. V shed 6 bases, J shed 2 bases, and the junction held 5 bases outside the gene matches. The CDR3 runs 15 residues. Germline assignment: CDR1 MGHDK and CDR2 SYGVNS. The CDR3 DNA follows: TGTGCCAGCAGCCCAAGGACAGGGGCCTACAATGAGCAGTTCTTC. Amino acids: CASSPRTGAYNEQFF.

This clone turned up a few times. The chain joins TRBV12-5 to TRBJ2-5; 7 bases line up with TRBD1. CDR3 length equals 15 residues. J was trimmed by 1 base and V by 1 base; bases with no gene match: 3. Germline V gene lookup returns CDR1 LGHNT and CDR2 FRNRAP. This CDR3 reads CASGLGGQSQETQYF. DNA for the CDR3: TGTGCTAGTGGTTTGGGGGGACAGAGCCAAGAGACCCAGTACTTC.

Points on this clone: Other DNA sequences of this sample code for an identical CDR3. The V gene is TRBV9, the J gene TRBJ2-7; 10 positions agree with TRBD1. J was trimmed by 3 bases and V by 4 bases; bases with no gene match: 4. The V gene's germline CDR1 is SGDLS and CDR2 YYNGEE. The CDR3 contains 14 residues. This CDR3 is CASSPRTGGYEQYF. The CDR3 DNA sequence: TGTGCCAGCAGCCCACGGACAGGGGGCTACGAGCAGTACTTC.

The chain recombines TRBV5-4 with TRBJ2-5; no clear D. Germline CDR1 and CDR2: SGHNT and YYREEE (reference sequence). The CDR3 has 12 amino acids. Trimming took off 4 bases at V and 5 bases at J, with 9 bases between the two ends. In nucleotides, the CDR3 is TGTGCCAGCAGCCCCGAAGGGGAGACCCAGTACTTC. Amino acids: CASSPEGETQYF.

This chain connects TRBV6-1 to TRBJ1-1; no firm D call. V was clipped by 1 base and J by 4 bases, with 7 bases between them. This CDR3 contains 13 residues. Looked up from germline, CDR1 is MNHNS and CDR2 is SASEGT. CDR3: CASSEELGTEAFF. The CDR3 DNA is TGTGCCAGCAGTGAAGAGCTTGGCACTGAAGCTTTCTTT.

The chain combines TRBV19 with TRBJ1-1, with a weak D call TRBD1 (5 bases). The length of the CDR3 is 13 residues. V was clipped by 8 bases and J by 1 base, with 11 bases between them. Germline lookup yields CDR1 LNHDA and CDR2 SQIVND (reference sequence). The CDR3 coding sequence is TGTGCCAGTCGGGACGGATCGAACACTGAAGCTTTCTTT. It yields the protein CASRDGSNTEAFF.

The chain links TRBV5-4 to TRBJ2-3; D call uncertain. Germline lookup yields CDR1 SGHNT and CDR2 YYREEE (reference sequence). This CDR3 comprises 14 residues. With 2 bases removed from V and 3 bases from J, the gap between germline ends came to 10 bases. Here the CDR3 DNA reads TGTGCCAGCAGCTTAGGATTTGGAACAGATACGCAGTATTTT. It translates to CASSLGFGTDTQYF.

This clone showed up just once. The genes are TRBV27 and TRBJ2-7, with TRBD1 matching over 8 bases. V lost 4 bases and J lost 6; bases outside the gene matches: 8. Per the germline V gene, CDR1 is MNHEY and CDR2 is SMNVEV (reference sequence). The CDR3 is made up of 14 amino acids. This chain's CDR3 is CASSSRTGPTEQYF. The CDR3 nucleotides read TGTGCCAGCAGTTCCAGGACAGGGCCGACCGAGCAGTACTTC.